The rows below give T cell receptor beta chains drawn from one sample of a study of blood T cell repertoires in COVID-19. Profiled with immunoSEQ multiplex PCR; TCRdb holds only in-frame clones, not every one. The top ten clones hold 1% to 1.3% of a sample with 250,000 to 350,000 clones, over 75% of them seen once. Sequenced: PBMCs or T cells enriched from blood (not recorded which). All receptors come from a woman in her 30s who had recovered from COVID-19. The CDR3 runs from the conserved cysteine through the conserved F or W. D genes are given only for firm matches. Expanded clones get a size class; other rows say once, few or many, or leave the size out.

v_call	d_call	cdr3_length	clone_size	j_call	cdr3_aa	cdr3_nt
TRBV5-5	-	16	-	TRBJ1-4	CASNISPSGTNEKLFF	TGTGCCAGCAACATAAGCCCCTCAGGGACTAATGAAAAACTGTTTTTT
TRBV6-5	-	13	-	TRBJ1-2	CASRPGGNYGYTF	TGTGCCAGCAGACCCGGGGGAAACTATGGCTACACCTTC
TRBV15	TRBD1	13	-	TRBJ2-7	CATSQDRAGEQYF	TGTGCCACCAGCCAGGACAGGGCGGGCGAGCAGTACTTC
TRBV7-7	-	14	-	TRBJ2-3	CASSPRTNTDTQYF	TGTGCTAGCAGCCCCCGGACTAACACAGATACGCAGTATTTT
TRBV29-1	TRBD1	13	-	TRBJ2-7	CSVLDRETYEQYF	TGCAGCGTTTTGGACAGGGAGACCTACGAGCAGTACTTC
TRBV2	TRBD2	15	-	TRBJ2-7	CASSGGLAAPYEQYF	TGTGCCAGCAGCGGGGGACTAGCGGCCCCCTACGAGCAGTACTTC
TRBV5-1	TRBD2	15	-	TRBJ2-2	CASRKGTSDVGELFF	TGCGCCAGCAGGAAGGGGACTAGCGATGTCGGGGAGCTGTTTTTT
TRBV11-3	TRBD1	14	-	TRBJ1-1	CASSQQGENTEAFF	TGTGCCAGCAGTCAACAGGGGGAGAACACTGAAGCTTTCTTT
TRBV3-1/TRBV3-2	-	13	once	TRBJ2-7	CASTGGTSYEQYF	TGTGCCAGCACCGGTGGGACATCCTACGAGCAGTACTTC
TRBV11-3	-	13	-	TRBJ2-1	CASSLRYHNEQFF	TGTGCCAGCAGCCTACGGTACCACAATGAGCAGTTCTTC
TRBV7-2	TRBD1	15	-	TRBJ2-4	CASSSAGTGANIQYF	TGTGCCAGCAGCTCCGCCGGGACAGGGGCGAACATTCAGTACTTC
TRBV15	TRBD1	18	-	TRBJ1-5	CATSRDEAGGLGNQPQHF	TGTGCCACCAGCAGAGATGAGGCAGGGGGCTTGGGCAATCAGCCCCAGCATTTT
TRBV28	TRBD1	14	-	TRBJ1-5	CASSPGQGRQPQHF	TGTGCCAGCAGCCCTGGACAGGGGAGACAGCCCCAGCATTTT
TRBV4-1	TRBD1	16	once	TRBJ2-7	CASSQAVGTGRYEQYF	TGCGCCAGCAGCCAAGCGGTTGGGACAGGCCGCTACGAGCAGTACTTC
TRBV12-3/TRBV12-4	TRBD1	13	-	TRBJ2-7	CASSRDRVSEQYF	TGTGCCAGCAGTCGGGACAGGGTCTCCGAGCAGTACTTC
TRBV7-9	-	14	-	TRBJ1-6	CASSAGADNSPLHF	TGTGCCAGCAGCGCAGGGGCGGATAATTCACCCCTCCACTTT
TRBV3-1/TRBV3-2	-	18	-	TRBJ2-3	CASSPGGGHRGRTDTQYF	TGTGCCAGCAGTCCCGGAGGGGGACACAGGGGTCGAACAGATACGCAGTATTTT
TRBV3-1/TRBV3-2	-	12	once	TRBJ2-1	CASSQLDNEQFF	TGTGCCAGCAGCCAACTAGACAATGAGCAGTTCTTC
TRBV5-1	TRBD2	16	-	TRBJ2-5	CASSKDGRGGQETQYF	TGCGCCAGCAGTAAGGACGGACGGGGGGGCCAAGAGACCCAGTACTTC
TRBV29-1	TRBD2	11	-	TRBJ2-1	CSVVFREAPFF	TGCAGCGTTGTATTCCGGGAGGCCCCCTTCTTC
TRBV7-9	TRBD2	17	-	TRBJ2-2	CASSSLEGGPTTGELFF	TGTGCCAGCAGCTCTCTCGAGGGAGGGCCGACCACCGGGGAGCTGTTTTTT
TRBV4-3	TRBD1	17	once	TRBJ2-3	CASSQEAYGTDTDTQYF	TGCGCCAGCAGCCAAGAGGCGTACGGGACAGACACAGATACGCAGTATTTT
TRBV24-1	TRBD1	14	-	TRBJ2-2	CATRDRGSAGELFF	TGTGCCACCCGGGACAGGGGAAGCGCCGGGGAGCTGTTTTTT
TRBV7-2	TRBD1	14	-	TRBJ1-1	CASSRRGQGTEAFF	TGTGCCAGCAGCCGCAGGGGGCAAGGCACTGAAGCTTTCTTT
TRBV4-2	TRBD2	15	-	TRBJ2-5	CASSPPGGGVETQYF	TGTGCCAGCAGCCCCCCGGGTGGGGGGGTCGAGACCCAGTACTTC
TRBV6-2/TRBV6-3	TRBD1	14	-	TRBJ2-1	CASSWDRGTNEQFF	TGTGCCAGCAGTTGGGACAGGGGGACTAATGAGCAGTTCTTC
TRBV28	-	17	-	TRBJ1-5	CASSPMGSGQFNQPQHF	TGTGCCAGCAGCCCCATGGGGTCAGGACAATTCAATCAGCCCCAGCATTTT
TRBV9	TRBD2	15	-	TRBJ2-7	CASSPGTSGSYEQYF	TGTGCCAGCAGCCCCGGGACTAGCGGGTCCTACGAGCAGTACTTC
TRBV4-1	-	16	-	TRBJ2-7	CASSQDQAGNPYEQYF	TGCGCCAGCAGCCAAGATCAGGCAGGAAATCCCTACGAGCAGTACTTC
TRBV11-2	-	13	-	TRBJ1-6	CASSLVRGTPLHF	TGTGCCAGCAGCTTAGTAAGGGGGACACCCCTCCACTTT
TRBV7-7	TRBD2	15	-	TRBJ2-1	CASSPRTSGYNEQFF	TGTGCTAGCAGCCCCCGGACTAGCGGGTACAATGAGCAGTTCTTC
TRBV2	-	18	-	TRBJ2-3	CASSEFLFLGTSTDTQYF	TGTGCCAGCAGTGAATTCTTATTTCTTGGGACTAGCACAGATACGCAGTATTTT
TRBV15	TRBD2	15	-	TRBJ2-5	CATSRGLAAQETQYF	TGTGCCACCAGCAGGGGACTAGCGGCCCAAGAGACCCAGTACTTC
TRBV6-1	TRBD2	17	-	TRBJ2-3	CASSEDGTSGSTDTQYF	TGTGCCAGCAGTGAAGATGGGACTAGCGGGAGCACAGATACGCAGTATTTT
TRBV14	TRBD2	15	-	TRBJ2-7	CASSQTGGPSFEQYF	TGTGCCAGCAGCCAAACGGGAGGGCCCTCCTTCGAGCAGTACTTC
TRBV12-3/TRBV12-4	-	12	-	TRBJ1-2	CASRPLLGGYTF	TGTGCCAGCAGACCCCTTCTAGGCGGCTACACCTTC
TRBV21-1	-	17	-	TRBJ2-2	CASNSSQDRGFTGELFF	TGTGCCAGCAACAGTTCCCAGGACAGGGGCTTCACCGGGGAGCTGTTTTTT
TRBV10-3	-	13	-	TRBJ2-1	CAIRNVDFNEQFF	TGTGCCATCAGGAATGTGGACTTCAATGAGCAGTTCTTC
TRBV28	TRBD2	13	-	TRBJ2-7	CASSLASGYEQYF	TGTGCCAGCAGTTTGGCTAGCGGATACGAGCAGTACTTC
TRBV10-2	-	16	-	TRBJ1-6	CASSEFLNGGSSPLHF	TGCGCCAGCAGTGAGTTCCTAAACGGGGGTAGTTCACCCCTCCACTTT
TRBV28	-	15	-	TRBJ2-7	CASSSLKATTYEQYF	TGTGCCAGCAGCTCCCTCAAAGCTACCACCTACGAGCAGTACTTC
TRBV6-2/TRBV6-3	TRBD2	14	-	TRBJ2-7	CASSRTSEPYEQYF	TGTGCCAGCAGTAGGACTAGCGAACCCTACGAGCAGTACTTC
TRBV5-6	TRBD1	16	-	TRBJ2-3	CASSRDQGARTDTQYF	TGTGCCAGCAGCCGCGATCAGGGGGCGCGAACAGATACGCAGTATTTT
TRBV11-2	-	16	-	TRBJ1-2	CASSPLTTGLGYGYTF	TGTGCCAGCAGCCCCCTGACGACAGGCCTTGGCTATGGCTACACCTTC
TRBV28	TRBD2	15	once	TRBJ2-1	CASSPTSGSYNEQFF	TGTGCCAGCAGTCCTACTAGCGGGAGCTACAATGAGCAGTTCTTC
TRBV27	-	16	-	TRBJ1-5	CASSFKRQVVRQPQHF	TGTGCCAGCAGTTTTAAAAGACAGGTAGTGCGACAGCCCCAGCATTTT
TRBV6-4	-	16	-	TRBJ2-1	CASSSHSGSSYNEQFF	TGTGCCAGCAGCTCCCACAGCGGTAGCTCCTACAATGAGCAGTTCTTC
TRBV3-1/TRBV3-2	TRBD2	16	-	TRBJ2-7	CASSQDSAGAAYEQYF	TGTGCCAGCAGCCAAGATTCAGCGGGAGCTGCCTACGAGCAGTACTTC
TRBV5-1	-	17	-	TRBJ1-2	CASSPTKDSLSNYGYTF	TGCGCCAGCAGCCCGACAAAAGACAGCCTATCTAACTATGGCTACACCTTC
TRBV7-8	TRBD2	16	-	TRBJ2-2	CASSSTSAFNTGELFF	TGTGCCAGCAGCTCGACTAGCGCCTTTAACACCGGGGAGCTGTTTTTT
TRBV11-2	TRBD2	16	-	TRBJ2-1	CASSLDLAGQYNEQFF	TGTGCCAGCAGCTTAGATTTAGCGGGGCAATACAATGAGCAGTTCTTC
TRBV5-3	-	14	-	TRBJ1-2	CARGGGSFNYGYTF	TGTGCCAGAGGCGGCGGGTCTTTCAACTATGGCTACACCTTC
TRBV6-1	TRBD1	18	-	TRBJ2-1	CASSEVTSGQGLGNEQFF	TGTGCCAGCAGTGAAGTAACGTCGGGACAGGGTCTAGGCAATGAGCAGTTCTTC
TRBV19	-	15	-	TRBJ2-2	CASKSGGLNTGELFF	TGTGCCAGTAAATCTGGAGGTCTTAACACCGGGGAGCTGTTTTTT
TRBV7-9	TRBD1	14	-	TRBJ1-1	CASSLESGGTEAFF	TGTGCCAGCAGCTTAGAATCAGGGGGCACTGAAGCTTTCTTT
TRBV11-2	-	14	-	TRBJ2-7	CASSLGDKFGEQYF	TGTGCCAGCAGCTTAGGAGACAAATTCGGCGAGCAGTACTTC
TRBV28	TRBD2	16	-	TRBJ2-2	CASSLVGSGVTGELFF	TGTGCCAGCAGTTTAGTAGGTAGCGGGGTCACCGGGGAGCTGTTTTTT
TRBV10-3	-	14	-	TRBJ1-3	CAISLSGAGNTIYF	TGTGCCATCAGCCTCAGCGGGGCTGGAAACACCATATATTTT
TRBV3-1/TRBV3-2	TRBD1	18	-	TRBJ1-3	CASSRTRDRAGLGNTIYF	TGTGCCAGCAGCCGTACTAGGGACAGGGCGGGTTTAGGAAACACCATATATTTT
TRBV6-2/TRBV6-3	-	13	-	TRBJ1-1	CASSWRMNTEAFF	TGTGCCAGCAGTTGGAGAATGAACACTGAAGCTTTCTTT